Listed below are T cell receptor beta chains from one sample, sequenced in a study of OX40 agonist ivuxolimab in advanced cancers. Sequencing was performed with immunoSEQ multiplex PCR; in TCRdb, only in-frame clones are kept and a portion is missing. The data contain about 58,000 clones, about 85% of them seen just once; the ten biggest clones take up roughly 1.2%. Sequenced here: CD4+ or CD8+ T cells sorted from blood, sampled in a trial of the OX40 agonist ivuxolimab. The receptors derive from an adult with an advanced solid tumor such as melanoma, head and neck, liver or kidney cancer. Both conserved end residues are part of each CDR3.

TRBJ1-6 TRBV2 CASSPGTGTSPLHF
TRBJ1-5 TRBV2 CASRRQDEQPQHF
TRBJ2-1 TRBV19 CASSGSYSQSSYNEQFF
TRBJ2-5 TRBV11-2 CASSLGSPPRGQETQYF
TRBJ2-7 TRBV12-5 CASGITYEQYF
TRBJ2-5 TRBV19 CASSMRQGGLRGGETQYF
TRBJ2-7 TRBV6-6 CASSYSGVYYEQYF
TRBJ1-1 TRBV7-9 CASSSDRDEAFF
TRBJ1-1 TRBV6-1 CASSEASAGATEAFF
TRBJ1-6 TRBV14 CASSPARPYNSPLHF
TRBJ2-1 TRBV10-3 CAISSGGALNEQFF
TRBJ2-5 TRBV7-3 CASSLLGGQETQYF
TRBJ2-3 TRBV28 CASSSTGIGTDTQYF
TRBJ1-2 TRBV6-1 CASSGQGVYGYTF
TRBJ2-6 TRBV19 CASSIQGWHGANVLTF
TRBJ2-1 TRBV19 CASSSEQGATYNEQFF
TRBJ2-1 TRBV5-4 CATKEGPNNEQFF
TRBJ2-7 TRBV30 CAWSSGTGLEQYF
TRBJ2-3 TRBV5-4 CASSWTADTQYF
TRBJ1-2 TRBV6-1 CASGGAYYGYTF
TRBJ2-7 TRBV20-1 CSAGTYEQYF
TRBJ2-5 TRBV11-1 CASSFQQETQYF
TRBJ2-7 TRBV7-5 CARSLVKGLAYEQYF
TRBJ2-2 TRBV5-4 CASSWGQGNTGELFF
TRBJ2-3 TRBV4-2 CASSQDLPGLAVTDTQYF
TRBJ2-1 TRBV7-8 CASSLMLANNEQFF
TRBJ2-3 TRBV7-8 CASSLVLVPDTQYF
TRBJ1-1 TRBV10-2 CASHGTANTEAFF
TRBJ2-3 TRBV14 CASSQWTRGGTDTQYF
TRBJ2-7 TRBV4-1 CASSQVPGQDYEQYF
TRBJ2-1 TRBV7-3 CASSLPGINEQFF
TRBJ2-1 TRBV29-1 CSVVGSGGARNEQFF
TRBJ2-3 TRBV28 CASSLRGSTDTQYF
TRBJ1-5 TRBV6-1 CASILGQATNQPQHF
TRBJ1-4 TRBV4-1 CASSQARAGTNEKLFF
TRBJ2-1 TRBV10-1 CASSESVGTDEQFF
TRBJ1-1 TRBV7-2 CASSLVPDYEAFF
TRBJ2-7 TRBV5-1 CASSPNSYEQYF
TRBJ2-1 TRBV5-4 CASSLAGLAGAREQFF
TRBJ2-3 TRBV6-6 CASSARWSTDTQYF
. TRBV7-2 CASSHAGAYYEQYF
TRBJ1-5 TRBV19 CASTASGGSRDQPQHF
TRBJ1-4 TRBV15 CATSRDRGQEKLFF
TRBJ1-2 TRBV20-1 CSAREQRGYTF
TRBJ1-2 TRBV6-6 CASRQGAGDYGYTF
TRBJ2-3 TRBV28 CASRSRLAGESDTQYF
TRBJ2-1 TRBV14 CASSQRAGLYNEQFF
TRBJ1-5 TRBV30 CAWSVNGRQPQHF
TRBJ2-3 TRBV6-5 CASSYSTATDTQYF
TRBJ1-2 TRBV27 CASSPIPGTGDYGYTF
TRBJ2-1 TRBV6-5 CASSYRDDEQFF
TRBJ2-1 TRBV18 CASSPPTHPYNEQFF
TRBJ1-5 TRBV2 CASSEGRGTRPQHF
TRBJ2-3 TRBV14 CASSQDWRVGADTQYF